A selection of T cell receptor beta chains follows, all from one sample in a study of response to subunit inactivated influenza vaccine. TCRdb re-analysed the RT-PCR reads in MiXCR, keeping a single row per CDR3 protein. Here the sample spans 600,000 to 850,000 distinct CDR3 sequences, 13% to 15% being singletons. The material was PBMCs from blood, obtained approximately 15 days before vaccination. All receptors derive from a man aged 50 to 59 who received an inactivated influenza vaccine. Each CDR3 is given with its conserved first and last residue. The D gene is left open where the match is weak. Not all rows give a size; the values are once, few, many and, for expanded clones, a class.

CDR3 protein: CASSLNGANVLTF
CDR3 DNA: TGTGCCAGCAGTTTAAATGGGGCCAACGTCCTGACTTTC
J gene: TRBJ2-6
D gene: .
V gene: TRBV28
clone size: few

CDR3 protein: CASSQGLAGSDTQYF
CDR3 DNA: TGCGCCAGCAGCCAGGGATTGGCGGGGTCAGATACGCAGTATTTT
J gene: TRBJ2-3
D gene: .
V gene: TRBV4-3
clone size: .

CDR3 protein: CASSLVGAAANIQYF
CDR3 DNA: TGTGCCAGCAGCTTAGTTGGTGCTGCCGCTAACATTCAGTACTTC
J gene: TRBJ2-4
D gene: .
V gene: TRBV7-2
clone size: .

CDR3 protein: CASIGTGGFYGYTF
CDR3 DNA: TGTGCCAGCATCGGGACAGGGGGCTTTTATGGCTACACCTTC
J gene: TRBJ1-2
D gene: TRBD1
V gene: TRBV7-9
clone size: .

CDR3 protein: CSATLAGGRTSTDTQYF
CDR3 DNA: TGCAGTGCTACTCTAGCGGGGGGCCGAACTAGCACAGATACGCAGTATTTT
J gene: TRBJ2-3
D gene: TRBD2
V gene: TRBV20-1
clone size: .

CDR3 protein: CASSLDRGSNQPQHF
CDR3 DNA: TGTGCCAGCAGTTTAGACAGGGGCAGCAATCAGCCCCAGCATTTT
J gene: TRBJ1-5
D gene: TRBD1
V gene: TRBV12-3/TRBV12-4
clone size: many

CDR3 protein: CASSPTKGAYNEQFF
CDR3 DNA: TGTGCCAGCAGCCCCACAAAGGGGGCATACAATGAGCAGTTCTTC
J gene: TRBJ2-1
D gene: TRBD1
V gene: TRBV7-2
clone size: few

CDR3 protein: CASSESLSNTEAFF
CDR3 DNA: TGTGCCAGCAGTGAATCCCTTTCGAACACTGAAGCTTTCTTT
J gene: TRBJ1-1
D gene: .
V gene: TRBV6-1
clone size: .

CDR3 protein: CSARAIGLAASYNEQFF
CDR3 DNA: TGCAGTGCTAGAGCCATTGGACTAGCGGCTTCCTACAATGAGCAGTTCTTC
J gene: TRBJ2-1
D gene: TRBD2
V gene: TRBV20-1
clone size: .

CDR3 protein: CASSFGGATDTQYF
CDR3 DNA: TGTGCCAGCAGTTTCGGGGGCGCGACAGATACGCAGTATTTT
J gene: TRBJ2-3
D gene: .
V gene: TRBV12-3/TRBV12-4
clone size: many

CDR3 protein: CASSQDGPVQETQYF
CDR3 DNA: TGCGCCAGCAGCCAAGATGGCCCAGTCCAAGAGACCCAGTACTTC
J gene: TRBJ2-5
D gene: .
V gene: TRBV4-3
clone size: .

CDR3 protein: CSARVVVNTEAFF
CDR3 DNA: TGCAGTGCTAGAGTTGTGGTGAACACTGAAGCTTTCTTT
J gene: TRBJ1-1
D gene: .
V gene: TRBV20-1
clone size: few

CDR3 protein: CASSLSFWQGQVEQYF
CDR3 DNA: TGTGCCAGCAGCTTATCGTTCTGGCAGGGGCAGGTGGAGCAGTACTTC
J gene: TRBJ2-7
D gene: .
V gene: TRBV7-2
clone size: .

CDR3 protein: CASSVGAGAMTGELFF
CDR3 DNA: TGTGCCAGCAGCGTAGGAGCCGGGGCTATGACCGGGGAGCTGTTTTTT
J gene: TRBJ2-2
D gene: .
V gene: TRBV9
clone size: .

CDR3 protein: CASSLIGRTSGSVTDTQYF
CDR3 DNA: TGTGCCAGCAGCTTAATAGGCCGGACTAGCGGGAGTGTCACAGATACGCAGTATTTT
J gene: TRBJ2-3
D gene: TRBD2
V gene: TRBV7-3
clone size: .

CDR3 protein: CASSLAGFVYNEQFF
CDR3 DNA: TGCGCCAGCAGCTTGGCAGGGTTCGTCTACAATGAGCAGTTCTTC
J gene: TRBJ2-1
D gene: .
V gene: TRBV5-1
clone size: .

CDR3 protein: CSVSQGQTDTQYF
CDR3 DNA: TGCAGCGTTTCACAGGGTCAGACAGATACGCAGTATTTT
J gene: TRBJ2-3
D gene: .
V gene: TRBV29-1
clone size: many

CDR3 protein: CASSVEGLGPNNEQFF
CDR3 DNA: TGCGCCAGCAGCGTGGAGGGACTCGGCCCAAACAATGAGCAGTTCTTC
J gene: TRBJ2-1
D gene: .
V gene: TRBV5-1
clone size: .

CDR3 protein: CASSLEAEANYGYTF
CDR3 DNA: TGTGCCAGCAGCTTGGAGGCGGAGGCTAACTATGGCTACACCTTC
J gene: TRBJ1-2
D gene: .
V gene: TRBV7-9
clone size: .

CDR3 protein: CASSTGPLGGDTQYF
CDR3 DNA: TGTGCCAGCAGCACCGGGCCTTTGGGGGGAGATACGCAGTATTTT
J gene: TRBJ2-3
D gene: .
V gene: TRBV7-9
clone size: .

CDR3 protein: CASSPKVEGGYEQYF
CDR3 DNA: TGTGCCAGCAGCCCTAAGGTGGAGGGAGGGTACGAGCAGTACTTC
J gene: TRBJ2-7
D gene: TRBD2
V gene: TRBV7-8
clone size: few

CDR3 protein: CASSSHGSNEKLFF
CDR3 DNA: TGCGCCAGCAGCTCTCATGGAAGTAATGAAAAACTGTTTTTT
J gene: TRBJ1-4
D gene: .
V gene: TRBV5-1
clone size: few

CDR3 protein: CASSQGGTGQKLFF
CDR3 DNA: TGTGCCAGCAGCCAAGGCGGGACAGGGCAAAAACTGTTTTTT
J gene: TRBJ1-4
D gene: TRBD1
V gene: TRBV11-2
clone size: few

CDR3 protein: CASSPLGASSYEQYF
CDR3 DNA: TGTGCCAGCAGTCCCTTGGGGGCTTCCTCCTACGAGCAGTACTTC
J gene: TRBJ2-7
D gene: .
V gene: TRBV28
clone size: few

CDR3 protein: CASSYSGNPYNEQFF
CDR3 DNA: TGTGCCAGCAGCTATAGCGGGAACCCCTACAATGAGCAGTTCTTC
J gene: TRBJ2-1
D gene: TRBD2
V gene: TRBV6-2/TRBV6-3
clone size: .

CDR3 protein: CASSFGFVKGEDTEAFF
CDR3 DNA: TGTGCCAGCAGCTTCGGTTTCGTCAAGGGTGAGGACACTGAAGCTTTCTTT
J gene: TRBJ1-1
D gene: .
V gene: TRBV7-9
clone size: .

CDR3 protein: CASSPIGRTRDTEAFF
CDR3 DNA: TGCGCCAGCAGCCCAATTGGAAGGACTAGGGACACTGAAGCTTTCTTT
J gene: TRBJ1-1
D gene: .
V gene: TRBV4-1
clone size: .

CDR3 protein: CASRDRARDTEAFF
CDR3 DNA: TGTGCCAGCAGAGACAGAGCCAGGGACACTGAAGCTTTCTTT
J gene: TRBJ1-1
D gene: .
V gene: TRBV3-1
clone size: few

CDR3 protein: CASSLGWGNEQFF
CDR3 DNA: TGTGCCAGCAGTTTAGGTTGGGGGAATGAGCAGTTCTTC
J gene: TRBJ2-1
D gene: .
V gene: TRBV27
clone size: few

CDR3 protein: CSSSLFPRTGGGELFF
CDR3 DNA: TGTTCCAGCAGCTTATTTCCCAGGACTGGCGGCGGGGAGCTGTTTTTT
J gene: TRBJ2-2
D gene: .
V gene: TRBV7-8
clone size: .

CDR3 protein: CASSLDSLDALFTGELFF
CDR3 DNA: TGTGCCAGCAGCTTGGACTCCCTGGACGCCTTATTCACCGGGGAGCTGTTTTTT
J gene: TRBJ2-2
D gene: .
V gene: TRBV5-6
clone size: many

CDR3 protein: CSVERPTDNKNIQYF
CDR3 DNA: TGCAGCGTTGAACGGCCGACCGACAACAAAAACATTCAGTACTTC
J gene: TRBJ2-4
D gene: .
V gene: TRBV29-1
clone size: few

CDR3 protein: CATSAHTFEASGANVLTF
CDR3 DNA: TGTGCCACCAGTGCCCACACCTTTGAGGCCTCTGGGGCCAACGTCCTGACTTTC
J gene: TRBJ2-6
D gene: .
V gene: TRBV24-1
clone size: few

CDR3 protein: CASRAGTGVQETQYF
CDR3 DNA: TGTGCCAGCAGGGCCGGGACAGGGGTCCAAGAGACCCAGTACTTC
J gene: TRBJ2-5
D gene: TRBD1
V gene: TRBV2
clone size: once

CDR3 protein: CSARTSGVHEQYF
CDR3 DNA: TGCAGTGCTCGGACTAGCGGGGTCCACGAGCAGTACTTC
J gene: TRBJ2-7
D gene: TRBD2
V gene: TRBV20-1
clone size: .

CDR3 protein: CASSFKAGGGEQFF
CDR3 DNA: TGTGCCAGCAGCTTTAAGGCGGGAGGTGGAGAGCAGTTCTTC
J gene: TRBJ2-1
D gene: TRBD2
V gene: TRBV7-2
clone size: few

CDR3 protein: CASNGFSGRGYTF
CDR3 DNA: TGTGCCAGCAACGGATTCTCGGGCAGAGGCTACACCTTC
J gene: TRBJ1-2
D gene: .
V gene: TRBV27
clone size: .

CDR3 protein: CASSLRQGVDTEQFF
CDR3 DNA: TGTGCCAGCAGCCTTCGACAGGGGGTAGACACTGAGCAGTTCTTC
J gene: TRBJ2-1
D gene: TRBD1
V gene: TRBV7-8
clone size: .

CDR3 protein: CASSIGGNPIEQYF
CDR3 DNA: TGTGCCAGCAGCATCGGAGGGAACCCCATCGAGCAGTACTTC
J gene: TRBJ2-7
D gene: .
V gene: TRBV14
clone size: .

CDR3 protein: CASRMGLYNEQFF
CDR3 DNA: TGTGCCAGCAGAATGGGTCTCTACAATGAGCAGTTCTTC
J gene: TRBJ2-1
D gene: .
V gene: TRBV25-1
clone size: .

CDR3 protein: CSVESKAGREQYF
CDR3 DNA: TGCAGCGTTGAAAGCAAGGCCGGACGCGAGCAGTACTTC
J gene: TRBJ2-7
D gene: .
V gene: TRBV29-1
clone size: few

CDR3 protein: CASSGRQGSILGNTIYF
CDR3 DNA: TGTGCCAGCAGCGGAAGACAGGGATCTATACTTGGAAACACCATATATTTT
J gene: TRBJ1-3
D gene: TRBD1
V gene: TRBV9
clone size: .

CDR3 protein: CASSLAGRNSPLHF
CDR3 DNA: TGTGCCAGCAGTTTAGCGGGGAGGAATTCACCCCTCCACTTT
J gene: TRBJ1-6
D gene: .
V gene: TRBV12-3/TRBV12-4
clone size: .

CDR3 protein: CASARNWYNEQFF
CDR3 DNA: TGTGCCAGCGCCCGAAATTGGTACAATGAGCAGTTCTTC
J gene: TRBJ2-1
D gene: .
V gene: TRBV27
clone size: few

CDR3 protein: CASSGLAATGELFF
CDR3 DNA: TGTGCCAGCAGCGGACTAGCCGCGACCGGGGAGCTGTTTTTT
J gene: TRBJ2-2
D gene: TRBD2
V gene: TRBV7-2
clone size: few

CDR3 protein: CASSRATSGQPSYNEQFF
CDR3 DNA: TGTGCCAGCAGCAGAGCAACGTCCGGCCAACCATCCTACAATGAGCAGTTCTTC
J gene: TRBJ2-1
D gene: .
V gene: TRBV21-1
clone size: few